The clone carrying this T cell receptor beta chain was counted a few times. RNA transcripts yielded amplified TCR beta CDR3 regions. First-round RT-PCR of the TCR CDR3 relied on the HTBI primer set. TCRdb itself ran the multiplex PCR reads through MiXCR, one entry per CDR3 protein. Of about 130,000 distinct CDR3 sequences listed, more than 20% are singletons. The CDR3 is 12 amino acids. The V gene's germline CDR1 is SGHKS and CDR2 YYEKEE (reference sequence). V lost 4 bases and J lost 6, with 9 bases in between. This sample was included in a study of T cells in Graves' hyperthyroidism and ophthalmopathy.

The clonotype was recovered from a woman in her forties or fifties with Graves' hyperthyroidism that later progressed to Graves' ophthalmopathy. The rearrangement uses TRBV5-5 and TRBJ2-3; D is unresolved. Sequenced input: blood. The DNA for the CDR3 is TGTGCCAGCAGCAACCTACGGGATACGCAGTATTTT. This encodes CASSNLRDTQYF.